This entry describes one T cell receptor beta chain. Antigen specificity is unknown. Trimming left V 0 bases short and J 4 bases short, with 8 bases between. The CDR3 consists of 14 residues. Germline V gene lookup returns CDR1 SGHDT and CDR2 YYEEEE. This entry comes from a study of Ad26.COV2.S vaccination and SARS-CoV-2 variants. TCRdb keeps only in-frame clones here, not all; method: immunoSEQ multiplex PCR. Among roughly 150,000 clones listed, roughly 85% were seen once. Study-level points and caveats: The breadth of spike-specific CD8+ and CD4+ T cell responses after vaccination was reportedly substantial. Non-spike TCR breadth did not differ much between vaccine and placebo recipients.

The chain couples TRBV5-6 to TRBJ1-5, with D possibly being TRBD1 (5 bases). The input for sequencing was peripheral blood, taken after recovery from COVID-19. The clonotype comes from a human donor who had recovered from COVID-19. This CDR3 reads CASSLGRENQPQHF. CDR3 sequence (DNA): TGTGCCAGCAGCTTGGGCAGGGAGAATCAGCCCCAGCATTTT.